A single sample is the source of the 30 T cell receptor beta chains below, sequenced in a study of T-cell reconstitution after alpha-beta-depleted transplantation in children. As it was prepared, the TCRbeta library received unique molecular identifiers. TCRdb itself ran the PCR reads through MiXCR, one entry per CDR3 protein. The sample yields a few hundred thousand distinct CDR3 sequences, 10% seen once. The specimen was PBMCs from the stem cell graft donor, collected from the stem cell graft. The origin of the receptors is a human donor who donated a stem cell graft to a child with acute lymphoblastic leukemia.

This clonotype was recorded a few times. The rearrangement joins TRBV11-2 to TRBJ2-7; TRBD2 matches 12 bases. V was clipped by 4 bases and J by 0 bases; unmatched bases: 10. This CDR3 region has 18 residues. Germline assignment: CDR1 SGHAT and CDR2 FQNNGV. The CDR3 region is CASSSWTSGTSRSYEQYF. The CDR3 coding sequence is TGTGCCAGCAGCTCCTGGACTAGCGGGACTTCCCGCTCCTACGAGCAGTACTTC.

The sample holds many counts of this clonotype. The chain uses TRBV4-1 and TRBJ2-1; 15 bases agree with TRBD2. CDR3 length equals 15 residues. The trim removed 6 bases at V and 7 bases at J, leaving 4 bases unmatched. Germline CDR1 is MGHRA and CDR2 is YSYEKL. The CDR3 region is CASRIGTSGRNEQFF. CDR3 in DNA: TGCGCCAGCAGGATCGGGACTAGCGGGAGGAATGAGCAGTTCTTC.

Worth noting for this clonotype: The DNA is left out, because the CDR3 cannot be placed on it with certainty; the CDR3 is given as TCRdb lists it. The chain joins TRBV21-1 to TRBJ2-1; the table calls TRBD2, which could not be checked here. TRBV21-1 has pseudogene status. The CDR3 is made up of 16 amino acids, end residues included. The CDR3 region is CASSKVGLGAYNEQFF.

This clonotype was observed a handful of times. The junction and the germline gene differ at one end; a read error may be behind it. This chain joins TRBV5-6 and TRBJ2-2; D is uncertain. Looked up from germline, CDR1 is SGHDT and CDR2 is YYEEEE. The CDR3 totals 15 residues. The CDR3 nucleotides are TGTGCCAGCAGCTGGTCCCCCACGAACACTGGGGAGCTGTTTTTT. Its translation is CASSWSPTNTGELFF. Looking up the rest from reference TRBV5-6 and TRBJ2-2 gives the full variable domain: DAGVTQSPTHLIKTRGQQVTLRCSPKSGHDTVSWYQQALGQGPQFIFQYYEEEERQRGNFPDRFSGHQFPNYSSELNVNALLLGDSALYLCASSWSPTNTGELFFGEGSRLTVL.

This chain connects TRBV3-1 to TRBJ2-2; 14 nucleotides line up with TRBD2. Germline assignment: CDR1 LGHDT and CDR2 YNNKEL (reference sequence). This CDR3 spans 18 amino acids. The J segment lost 0 bases and the V segment lost 5 bases, leaving 5 bases of the junction unmatched. CDR3 bases: TGTGCCAGCAGCAAGGAGACTAGCGGGAGGGCGAACACCGGGGAGCTGTTTTTT. The encoded protein is CASSKETSGRANTGELFF.

CDR3 nucleotides: TGTGCCACCAGCACCGAGGGGCAGGGGAATCAGCCCCAGCATTTT. It specifies CATSTEGQGNQPQHF. The genes are TRBV15 and TRBJ1-5, with a tentative D call TRBD1 (6 bases). Trimming cost V 4 bases and J 4 bases, with 14 bases left between them. Germline CDR1 reads LNHNV; CDR2 reads YYDKDF (reference sequence). The CDR3 has 15 amino acids.

This clonotype was seen a handful of times. This chain links TRBV7-6 with TRBJ1-1; the match to TRBD1 covers 9 bases. The V segment lost 3 bases and the J segment 4 bases; nucleotides outside the gene matches: 6. Per germline, CDR1 SGHVS and CDR2 FNYEAQ. This CDR3 has 15 amino acids. CDR3 sequence: CASSLGTGSGTEAFF. CDR3 coding DNA: TGTGCCAGCAGCTTGGGGACAGGGTCGGGCACTGAAGCTTTCTTT.

This clonotype was counted many times. This chain's CDR3 is CSARERPTGELFF. The CDR3 coding sequence is TGCAGTGCTAGAGAGAGGCCAACCGGGGAGCTGTTTTTT. The chain employs TRBV20-1 and TRBJ2-2; D is undetermined. V was trimmed by 0 bases and J by 5 bases, leaving 7 bases between them. The CDR3 covers 13 residues. Germline CDR1 and CDR2: DFQATT and SNEGSKA (reference sequence).

This clonotype was observed many times. The V gene is TRBV5-5, the J gene TRBJ2-3; 7 nucleotides line up with TRBD2. The CDR3 loop spans 13 amino acids. V was clipped by 2 bases and J by 11 bases; unmatched bases: 8. CDR1 and CDR2 (germline): SGHKS, YYEKEE (reference sequence). The CDR3 DNA is TGTGCCAGCAGCTTCACTAGCGAGACCTTGCAGTATTTT. Encoded protein: CASSFTSETLQYF.

This clonotype was picked up a small number of times. This chain connects TRBV11-3 to TRBJ2-1, with TRBD2 matching 7 bases. In germline, CDR1 is SGHNT, CDR2 YENEEA. This CDR3 has 16 residues. Unmatched junction bases numbered 16, after V lost 5 bases and J lost 9 bases. The CDR3 region is CASSHSTGGSGVEQFF. The CDR3 DNA reads TGTGCCAGCAGCCACTCGACTGGCGGGAGCGGGGTTGAGCAGTTCTTC.

This clonotype has just a few counts. This rearrangement joins TRBV6-5 to TRBJ2-3; perhaps TRBD1 as D (5 bases). The V end was cut by 0 bases, the J end by 5 bases, with 18 bases between. There are 17 residues in the CDR3. Germline V CDR1 and CDR2: MNHEY, SVGAGI. CDR3 loop: CASSYSGLSSRGDTQYF. DNA for the CDR3: TGTGCCAGCAGTTACTCTGGTCTTTCTTCTAGGGGAGATACGCAGTATTTT.

This clonotype was detected only a few times. The rearrangement uses TRBV20-1 and TRBJ2-7, with 12 bases that match TRBD2. The J segment lost 3 bases and the V segment lost 3 bases, leaving 12 bases of the junction unmatched. CDR1 and CDR2 (germline): DFQATT, SNEGSKA (reference sequence). This CDR3 contains 17 residues. In DNA form, the CDR3 reads TGCAGTGCTAGTGCCCTAGCGGGAGGGCCGATTGGCTACGAGCAGTACTTC. It specifies CSASALAGGPIGYEQYF.

This clonotype appeared a few times. In DNA form, the CDR3 reads TGTGCCAGCAGCACCAACAGGGGGGCCTTTGGCGAGCAGTACTTC. Translation gives CASSTNRGAFGEQYF. V gene TRBV7-2 combines with J gene TRBJ2-7; 8 positions agree with TRBD1. The CDR3 runs to 15 residues. Germline CDR1 is SGHTA and CDR2 is FQGNSA. Trimming at V came to 5 bases and at J to 6 bases, leaving 12 bases not matched to a gene.

This clonotype is a singleton in its sample. The chain recombines TRBV20-1 with TRBJ2-7, with a tentative D call TRBD2 (5 bases). V was pared by 5 bases and J by 2 bases, with 13 bases between. The CDR3 is 13 amino acids. CDR1 DFQATT and CDR2 SNEGSKA come from the germline V gene (reference sequence). The CDR3 region has the DNA TGCAGTGCTGCACGTAGGGAGACCTACGAGCAGTACTTC. It codes for CSAARRETYEQYF.

The chain joins TRBV5-1 to TRBJ2-7; TRBD2 matches 10 bases. CDR1 is SGHRS, CDR2 YFSETQ, per germline. V lost 5 bases, J lost 7 bases, and 9 bases stayed unmatched. The CDR3 contains 14 residues. CDR3 protein: CASSPSGRPLEQYF. The CDR3 DNA is TGCGCCAGCAGTCCTAGCGGGAGACCTCTGGAGCAGTACTTC.

This clonotype has more than one count but fewer than ten. The rearrangement links TRBV7-8 to TRBJ1-3; no clear D gene. CDR3 length: 19 amino acids. Germline values: CDR1 SGHVS, CDR2 FQNEAQ. V was clipped by 0 bases and J by 0 bases, with 18 bases between them. The CDR3 DNA follows: TGTGCCAGCAGCTTAGCCGTATCAAGGGTCCCCTCCTCTGGAAACACCATATATTTT. Translating gives CASSLAVSRVPSSGNTIYF.

DNA for the CDR3: TGTGCCAGCAGGGTCTTCGGGACAGGGGGAAATGAGCAGTTCTTC. Encoded protein: CASRVFGTGGNEQFF. The V and J genes are TRBV6-2 or TRBV6-3 and TRBJ2-1; 11 bases are shared with TRBD1. V shed 6 bases, J shed 7 bases, and the junction held 8 bases outside the gene matches. Per germline, CDR1 MNHEY and CDR2 SVGEGT. The CDR3 consists of 15 residues.

This clonotype came up a few times. This chain connects TRBV25-1 to TRBJ1-5, with D possibly being TRBD1 (5 bases). The length of the CDR3 is 16 residues. V was shortened by 1 base and J by 5 bases, with 15 bases between the two germline ends. From germline, CDR1 is MGHDK and CDR2 SYGVNS. As DNA, the CDR3 is TGTGCCAGCAGTGAATCCGCGGGACGGATGGATCAGCCCCAGCATTTT. Translating it yields CASSESAGRMDQPQHF.

There are a few counts of this clonotype. The V and J genes are TRBV7-2 and TRBJ1-1; 7 bases match TRBD1. The trim removed 1 base at V and 0 bases at J, leaving 5 bases unmatched. The V gene's germline CDR1 is SGHTA and CDR2 FQGNSA. This CDR3 has 16 amino acids. The CDR3 sequence: CASSLEGTALNTEAFF. The CDR3 coding sequence is TGTGCCAGCAGCTTAGAGGGGACAGCCCTGAACACTGAAGCTTTCTTT.

With regard to this clonotype: The junction shows a germline mismatch at one end, possibly a read error. The gene calls are TRBV7-8 and TRBJ2-7; 7 nucleotides align to TRBD1. CDR3 length: 17 amino acids. Looked up from germline, CDR1 is SGHVS and CDR2 is FQNEAQ. DNA of the CDR3: TGTCCCAGCAGCTCGGACCCCGGGACAGAAACTATCTACGAGCAGTACTTC. Its translation: CPSSSDPGTETIYEQYF.

In its sample, this clonotype was seen a few times. V gene TRBV4-1 combines with J gene TRBJ2-7, with D possibly matching TRBD2 (7 bases). Germline CDR1 is MGHRA and CDR2 is YSYEKL. The CDR3 loop spans 16 amino acids. V was clipped by 6 bases and J by 2 bases, with 20 bases between them. CDR3 nucleotides: TGCGCCAGCAGTTATGGTGATGGGGGGGCAGCCTACGAGCAGTACTTC. Translation gives CASSYGDGGAAYEQYF.

This clonotype was counted ten times or more. The gene calls are TRBV7-2 and TRBJ2-2; 7 bases are a match to TRBD1. Germline assignment: CDR1 SGHTA and CDR2 FQGNSA. The J segment lost 7 bases and the V segment lost 2 bases, leaving 10 bases of the junction unmatched. The length of the CDR3 is 16 residues. The CDR3, as DNA: TGTGCCAGCAGCTTAAGGGGGCGAGTTAAAATCGGGGAGCTGTTTTTT. This codes for CASSLRGRVKIGELFF.

Regarding this clonotype: The missing conserved phenylalanine or tryptophan at the end of this CDR3 makes a read error likely. The chain is built from TRBV7-6 and TRBJ2-1; 11 nucleotides line up with TRBD2. Unmatched junction bases numbered 5, after V lost 5 bases and J lost 2 bases. Germline V gene sequence: CDR1 SGHVS, CDR2 FNYEAQ. There are 16 residues in the CDR3. CDR3 bases: TGTGCCAGCAGCCGACCGGGACTAGCGGCCTACAATGAGCAGTTCTTG. Its protein product is CASSRPGLAAYNEQFL.

This clonotype showed up just a few times. V usage is TRBV27 and J usage is TRBJ2-1; TRBD1 aligns across 7 bases. CDR1 is MNHEY and CDR2 is SMNVEV in the germline V gene (reference sequence). V was clipped by 4 bases and J by 9 bases; unmatched bases: 6. CDR3 length: 13 residues. CDR3 sequence reads: CASSYSTGFEQFF. The CDR3 region has the DNA TGTGCCAGCAGTTACTCGACAGGGTTTGAGCAGTTCTTC.

The gene calls are TRBV5-1 and TRBJ2-7; the D is unclear. The CDR3 contains 13 residues. Germline assignment: CDR1 SGHRS and CDR2 YFSETQ. Trimming cost V 0 bases and J 3 bases, with 7 bases left between them. CDR3 nucleotides: TGCGCCAGCAGCTTGGTTCCGGGCTACGAGCAGTACTTC. Translated: CASSLVPGYEQYF.

This clonotype was picked up many times. The chain has TRBV7-9 and TRBJ2-7; D ambiguous. V lost 1 base, J lost 3 bases, and 13 bases lay in between. This CDR3 has 15 amino acids. From germline, CDR1 is SEHNR and CDR2 FQNEAQ (reference sequence). The CDR3 sequence: CASSLVGRRNYEQYF. CDR3 DNA: TGTGCCAGCAGCTTAGTGGGTCGGCGAAACTACGAGCAGTACTTC.

The chain uses TRBV29-1 and TRBJ2-5, with D maybe TRBD1 (5 bases). Germline CDR1 and CDR2: SQVTM and ANQGSEA. V gave up 7 bases and J gave up 3 bases, with 9 bases separating them. This CDR3 comprises 11 residues. The CDR3: CSALGEETQYF. In DNA, the CDR3 is TGCAGCGCGCTAGGGGAAGAGACCCAGTACTTC.

In this sample, this clonotype turned up many times. The chain carries TRBV4-1 and TRBJ2-1; D is possibly TRBD1 or TRBD2 (6 bases each). The germline gives CDR1 MGHRA, CDR2 YSYEKL. V was clipped by 2 bases and J by 2 bases, with 10 bases between them. The CDR3 runs 15 residues. Written as DNA, the CDR3 is TGCGCCAGCAGCCAACTAGGGGGGCCCTACAATGAGCAGTTCTTC. This encodes CASSQLGGPYNEQFF.

V gene TRBV29-1 combines with J gene TRBJ2-1; D is possibly TRBD2 (5 bases). Germline V lookup: CDR1 SQVTM, CDR2 ANQGSEA. The V and J ends lost 5 bases and 0 bases respectively, with 20 bases between them. This CDR3 is built from 17 residues. The CDR3 here is CSVPRGRDTSSYNEQFF. CDR3 coding DNA: TGCAGCGTTCCAAGAGGGAGAGACACCAGCTCCTACAATGAGCAGTTCTTC.

This clonotype was seen at least ten times. The rearrangement uses TRBV7-9 and TRBJ2-7; 7 bases align to TRBD1. The V and J ends lost 8 bases and 3 bases, in that order; junction bases with no gene match: 4. Per the germline V gene, CDR1 is SEHNR and CDR2 is FQNEAQ (reference sequence). The CDR3 loop spans 12 amino acids. The DNA of the CDR3 is TGTGCCAGCGAAAACAGGGGCTACGAGCAGTACTTC. Translation: CASENRGYEQYF.